This T cell receptor (beta chain) is from a study of cytomegalovirus exposure and HLA in healthy donors. General study findings and limits: Analyses of presence and absence presupposed an approximately uniform sequencing depth across donors. When analyzed later, a missense DCLRE1C variant was found to be linked to TCR beta V- and J-gene trimming. Cytomegalovirus-associated status was assigned to about 180 TCR beta chains.

Germline CDR1 SEHNR, CDR2 FQNEAQ (reference sequence). Between the trimmed V and J ends, which lost 6 bases and 4 bases, there was a span of 4 bases. The CDR3 contains 12 residues. About this clone itself: What it binds is not known.

Primers for the PCR totalled 60 Vbeta and 13 Jbeta. TCRdb's table, derived via immunoSEQ multiplex PCR, lists solely in-frame clones and lacks some. The table has about 190,000 clones, more than 65% seen once; the top ten hold 2.5% to 4%. This receptor was obtained from a young woman in good health and CMV-seropositive. The sample taken for sequencing was PBMCs. J is TRBJ2-6 and V is TRBV7-9; no definite D call. The CDR3 is CASRRGANVLTF. CDR3 DNA sequence: TGTGCCAGCAGGCGGGGGGCCAACGTCCTGACTTTC.